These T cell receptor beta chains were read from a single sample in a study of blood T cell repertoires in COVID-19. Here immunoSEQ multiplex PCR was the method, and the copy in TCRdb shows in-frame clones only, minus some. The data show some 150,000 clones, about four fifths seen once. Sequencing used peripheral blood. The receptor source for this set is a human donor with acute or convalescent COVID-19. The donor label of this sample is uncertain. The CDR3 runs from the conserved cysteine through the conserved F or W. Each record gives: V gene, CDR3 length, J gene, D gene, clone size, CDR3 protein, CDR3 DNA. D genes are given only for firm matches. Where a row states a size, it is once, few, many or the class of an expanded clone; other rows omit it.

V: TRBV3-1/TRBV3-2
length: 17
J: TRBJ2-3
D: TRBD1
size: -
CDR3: CASSQGFTGGATDTQYF
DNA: TGTGCCAGCAGCCAAGGGTTCACAGGGGGAGCCACAGATACGCAGTATTTT

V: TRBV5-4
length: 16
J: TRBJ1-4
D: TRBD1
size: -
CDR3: CASSLEQGLPNEKLFF
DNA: TGTGCCAGCAGCTTGGAACAGGGGCTACCTAATGAAAAACTGTTTTTT

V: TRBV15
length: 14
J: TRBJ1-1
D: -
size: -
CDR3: CATSPPFSDTEAFF
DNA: TGTGCCACCAGCCCTCCCTTCTCCGACACTGAAGCTTTCTTT

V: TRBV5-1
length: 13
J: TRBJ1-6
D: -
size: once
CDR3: CASNPGGNSPLHF
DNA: TGCGCCAGCAACCCGGGGGGTAATTCACCCCTCCACTTT

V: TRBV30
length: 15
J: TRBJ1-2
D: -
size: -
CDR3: CAWKLDSPKYYGYTF
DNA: TGTGCCTGGAAACTGGACAGCCCCAAGTACTATGGCTACACCTTC

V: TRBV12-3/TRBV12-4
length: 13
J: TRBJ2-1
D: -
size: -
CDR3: CASSLFSTGEQFF
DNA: TGTGCCAGCAGTTTATTTTCGACGGGTGAGCAGTTCTTC

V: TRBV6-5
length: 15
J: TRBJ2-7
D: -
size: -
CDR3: CASSYSLEGGYEQYF
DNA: TGTGCCAGCAGTTACTCATTAGAAGGAGGCTACGAGCAGTACTTC

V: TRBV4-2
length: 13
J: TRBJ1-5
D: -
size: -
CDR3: CASSQGGPQPQHF
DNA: TGTGCCAGCAGCCAAGGCGGCCCCCAGCCCCAGCATTTT

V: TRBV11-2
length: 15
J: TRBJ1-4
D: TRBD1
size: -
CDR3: CASSLAQSGGEKLFF
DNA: TGTGCCAGCAGCTTAGCCCAATCAGGGGGTGAAAAACTGTTTTTT

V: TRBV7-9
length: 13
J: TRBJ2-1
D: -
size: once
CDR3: CASSLEGGVEQFF
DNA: TGTGCCAGCAGCTTAGAAGGGGGGGTTGAGCAGTTCTTC

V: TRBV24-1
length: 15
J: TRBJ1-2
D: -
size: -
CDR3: CATSGLTGANYGYTF
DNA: TGTGCCACCAGTGGCCTGACAGGAGCTAACTATGGCTACACCTTC

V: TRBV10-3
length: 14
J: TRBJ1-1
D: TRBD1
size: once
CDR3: CATRGGGEFAEAFF
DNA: TGTGCCACACGAGGAGGGGGCGAATTTGCTGAAGCTTTCTTT

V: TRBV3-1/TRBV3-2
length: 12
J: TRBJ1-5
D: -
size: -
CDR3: CASSQGEQPQHF
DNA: TGTGCCAGCAGCCAAGGAGAACAGCCCCAGCATTTT

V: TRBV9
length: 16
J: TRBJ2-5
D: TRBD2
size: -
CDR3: CASSRTSGGARETQYF
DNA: TGTGCCAGCAGCAGGACTAGCGGGGGGGCAAGGGAGACCCAGTACTTC

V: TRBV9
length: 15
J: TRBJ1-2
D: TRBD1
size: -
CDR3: CASSVEQGRNYGYTF
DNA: TGTGCCAGCAGCGTAGAACAGGGGAGGAACTATGGCTACACCTTC

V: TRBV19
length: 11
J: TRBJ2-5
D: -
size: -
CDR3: CASSERGTQYF
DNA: TGTGCCAGTAGTGAACGTGGCACCCAGTACTTC

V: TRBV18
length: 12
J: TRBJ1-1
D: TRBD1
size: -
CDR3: CASSPSGQEAFF
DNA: TGTGCCAGCTCACCGTCGGGACAGGAAGCTTTCTTT

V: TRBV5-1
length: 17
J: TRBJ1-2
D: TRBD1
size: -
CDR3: CASSLPPDRAPNYGYTF
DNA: TGCGCCAGCAGCCTTCCCCCCGACAGGGCCCCTAACTATGGCTACACCTTC

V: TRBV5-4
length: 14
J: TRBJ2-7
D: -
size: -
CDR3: CASSLAGQSHEQYF
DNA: TGTGCCAGCAGCTTGGCAGGACAGAGCCACGAGCAGTACTTC

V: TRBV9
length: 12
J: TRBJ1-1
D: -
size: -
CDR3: CASSVGDQGAFF
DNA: TGTGCCAGCAGCGTAGGAGATCAGGGAGCTTTCTTT

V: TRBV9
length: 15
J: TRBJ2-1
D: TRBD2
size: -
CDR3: CASTMSGGSGDEQFF
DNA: TGTGCCAGCACCATGTCGGGGGGTTCCGGGGATGAGCAGTTCTTC

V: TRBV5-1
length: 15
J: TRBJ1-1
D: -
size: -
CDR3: CASSLGLGGGGEAFF
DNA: TGCGCCAGCAGCTTGGGGTTGGGGGGAGGAGGTGAAGCTTTCTTT

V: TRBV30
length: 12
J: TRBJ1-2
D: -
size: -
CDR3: CAFLKGNYGYTF
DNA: TGTGCCTTTCTAAAGGGGAACTATGGCTACACCTTC

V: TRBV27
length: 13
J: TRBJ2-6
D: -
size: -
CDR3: CASRGREANVLTF
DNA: TGTGCCAGCAGGGGGCGTGAGGCCAACGTCCTGACTTTC

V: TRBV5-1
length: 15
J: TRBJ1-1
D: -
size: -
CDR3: CASRQAGAQNTEAFF
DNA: TGCGCCAGCAGACAGGCAGGAGCGCAGAACACTGAAGCTTTCTTT

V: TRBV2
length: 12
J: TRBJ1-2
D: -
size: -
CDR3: CATEGLDYGYTF
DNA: TGTGCCACGGAGGGGTTGGACTATGGCTACACCTTC

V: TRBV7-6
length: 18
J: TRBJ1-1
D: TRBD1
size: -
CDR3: CASSLVSGTGDMNTEAFF
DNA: TGTGCCAGCAGCTTGGTCTCTGGGACAGGGGATATGAACACTGAAGCTTTCTTT

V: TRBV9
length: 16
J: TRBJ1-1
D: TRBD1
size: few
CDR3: CASSVDNRGRGTEAFF
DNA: TGTGCCAGCAGCGTAGATAACAGGGGGCGAGGTACTGAAGCTTTCTTT

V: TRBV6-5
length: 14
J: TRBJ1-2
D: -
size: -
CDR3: CASTLGGGMSGYTF
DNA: TGTGCCAGCACCCTCGGCGGGGGGATGAGTGGCTACACCTTC

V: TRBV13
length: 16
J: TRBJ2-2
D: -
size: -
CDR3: CASSLVGTSNTGELFF
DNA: TGTGCCAGCAGCTTAGTGGGGACTTCGAACACCGGGGAGCTGTTTTTT

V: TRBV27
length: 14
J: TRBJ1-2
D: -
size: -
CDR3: CASSLAATLGGYTF
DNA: TGTGCCAGCAGTTTAGCAGCCACCCTAGGTGGCTACACCTTC

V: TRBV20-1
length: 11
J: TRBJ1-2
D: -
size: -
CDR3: CSAPRGGGYTF
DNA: TGCAGTGCCCCTAGGGGGGGCGGCTACACCTTC

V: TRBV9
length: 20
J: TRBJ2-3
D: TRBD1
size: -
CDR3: CASSPQPGTGSHVSTDTQYF
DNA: TGTGCCAGCAGCCCACAGCCCGGGACAGGGTCCCACGTTAGCACAGATACGCAGTATTTT

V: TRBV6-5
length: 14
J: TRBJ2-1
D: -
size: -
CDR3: CASSYSRGYNEQFF
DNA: TGTGCCAGCAGTTACTCGAGAGGGTACAATGAGCAGTTCTTC

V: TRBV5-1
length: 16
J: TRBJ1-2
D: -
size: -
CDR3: CASSSGNFKGDYGYTF
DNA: TGCGCCAGCAGCTCCGGTAACTTTAAGGGGGACTATGGCTACACCTTC

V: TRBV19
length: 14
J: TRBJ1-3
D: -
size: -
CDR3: CASSTVSSGNTIYF
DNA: TGTGCCAGTAGTACCGTTTCGTCGGGAAACACCATATATTTT

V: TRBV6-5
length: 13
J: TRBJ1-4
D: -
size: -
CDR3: CASRLGQGEKLFF
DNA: TGTGCCAGCAGACTCGGACAAGGTGAAAAACTGTTTTTT

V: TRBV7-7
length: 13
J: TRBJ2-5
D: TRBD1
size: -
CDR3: CASSFDREETQYF
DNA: TGTGCCAGCAGCTTCGACAGGGAAGAGACCCAGTACTTC

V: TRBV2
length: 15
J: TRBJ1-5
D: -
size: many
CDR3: CASGGPIESNQPQHF
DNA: TGTGCCAGCGGTGGTCCGATTGAGAGCAATCAGCCCCAGCATTTT

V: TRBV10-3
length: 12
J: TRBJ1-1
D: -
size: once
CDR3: CAIREGGTEAFF
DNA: TGTGCCATCAGGGAAGGCGGGACTGAAGCTTTCTTT

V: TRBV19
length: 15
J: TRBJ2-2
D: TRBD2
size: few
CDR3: CASSVSSGGTGELFF
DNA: TGTGCCAGTAGTGTTTCTAGCGGGGGTACCGGGGAGCTGTTTTTT

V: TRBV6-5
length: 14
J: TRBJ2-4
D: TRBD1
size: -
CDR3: CASSLGTGKNIQYF
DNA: TGTGCCAGCAGCTTGGGGACAGGGAAAAACATTCAGTACTTC

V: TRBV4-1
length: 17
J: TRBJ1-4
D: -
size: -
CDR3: CASSQSRGGQTNEKLFF
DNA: TGCGCCAGCAGCCAATCTCGGGGGGGGCAAACTAATGAAAAACTGTTTTTT

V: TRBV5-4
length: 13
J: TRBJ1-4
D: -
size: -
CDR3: CASSLDGLGKLFF
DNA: TGTGCCAGCAGCTTGGATGGACTCGGAAAACTGTTTTTT

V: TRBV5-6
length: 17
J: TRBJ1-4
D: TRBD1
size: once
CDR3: CASSWTGTGGREEKLFF
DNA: TGTGCCAGCAGCTGGACCGGGACAGGGGGTCGGGAGGAAAAACTGTTTTTT

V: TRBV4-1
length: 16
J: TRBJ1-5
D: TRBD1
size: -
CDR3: CASSQVPQGADMPQHF
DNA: TGCGCCAGCAGCCAAGTCCCTCAGGGGGCGGACATGCCCCAGCATTTT

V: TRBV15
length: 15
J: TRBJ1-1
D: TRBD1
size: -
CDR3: CATSVTGGLNTEAFF
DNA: TGTGCCACCAGCGTAACAGGGGGTTTGAACACTGAAGCTTTCTTT

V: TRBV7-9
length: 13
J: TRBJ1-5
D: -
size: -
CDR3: CASSFTGNQPQHF
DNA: TGTGCCAGCAGCTTCACAGGGAATCAGCCCCAGCATTTT

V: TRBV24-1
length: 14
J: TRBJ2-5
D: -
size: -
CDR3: CATSVQGSQETQYF
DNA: TGTGCCACCAGTGTCCAGGGTAGCCAAGAGACCCAGTACTTC

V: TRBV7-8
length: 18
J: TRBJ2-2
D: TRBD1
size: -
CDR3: CASSLARVDRGLGGELFF
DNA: TGTGCCAGCAGCTTAGCGCGCGTGGACAGGGGGCTGGGCGGGGAGCTGTTTTTT

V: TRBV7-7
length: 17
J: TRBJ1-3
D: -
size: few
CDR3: CASSEEFDGYSGNTIYF
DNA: TGTGCTAGCAGCGAGGAATTCGACGGTTACTCTGGAAACACCATATATTTT